The sequence of this TCR beta chain was determined in a study of blood T cells in healthy people across ages. Sample donors were healthy Caucasian individuals that came from Russia, aged roughly 6 to 95. General study points: A strong correlation was found between TCR beta diversity and the percentage of naive T cells. More naive CD4+ cells and higher diversity marked long-lived donors relative to aged donors. Per-million-T-cell TCR beta diversity fell roughly linearly with age.

As concerns this clonotype: No antigen is known for it.

With 4 bases removed from V and 0 bases from J, the gap between germline ends came to 14 bases. The CDR3 extends over 15 amino acids. Germline CDR1 and CDR2: SGHTS and YDEGEE. The authors ran a second PCR of about 6 to 11 cycles using a sample-barcoded 5' primer and a J-beta primer mix. TCRdb fed the 5' RACE reads into MiXCR, producing one record per CDR3 protein. The sample holds about 1 million distinct CDR3 sequences, around 45% seen once. The chain is built from TRBV5-8 and TRBJ2-7; D remains unclear. The specimen sequenced was blood. This receptor was taken from an older woman in good health. The CDR3: CASSIQPTISYEQYF. The CDR3 DNA sequence: TGTGCCAGCAGCATACAGCCGACGATCTCCTACGAGCAGTACTTC.